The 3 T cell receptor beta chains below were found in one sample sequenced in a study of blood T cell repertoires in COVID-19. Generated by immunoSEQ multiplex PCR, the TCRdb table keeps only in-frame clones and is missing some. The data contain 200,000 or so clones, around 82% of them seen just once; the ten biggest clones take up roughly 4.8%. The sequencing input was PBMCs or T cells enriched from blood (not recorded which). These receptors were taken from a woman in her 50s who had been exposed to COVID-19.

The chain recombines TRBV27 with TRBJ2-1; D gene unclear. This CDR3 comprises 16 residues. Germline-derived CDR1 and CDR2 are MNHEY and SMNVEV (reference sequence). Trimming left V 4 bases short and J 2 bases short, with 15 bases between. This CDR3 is CASSSSRSLTYNEQFF. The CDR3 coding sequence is TGTGCCAGCAGTTCCTCCCGGTCGCTAACCTACAATGAGCAGTTCTTC.

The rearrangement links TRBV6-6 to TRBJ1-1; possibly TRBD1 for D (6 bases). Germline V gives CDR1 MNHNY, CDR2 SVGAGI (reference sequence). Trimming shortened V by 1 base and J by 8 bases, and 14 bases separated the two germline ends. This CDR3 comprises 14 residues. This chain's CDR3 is CASSYFLGGQEAFF. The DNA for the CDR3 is TGTGCCAGCAGTTACTTCCTGGGGGGGCAGGAAGCTTTCTTT.

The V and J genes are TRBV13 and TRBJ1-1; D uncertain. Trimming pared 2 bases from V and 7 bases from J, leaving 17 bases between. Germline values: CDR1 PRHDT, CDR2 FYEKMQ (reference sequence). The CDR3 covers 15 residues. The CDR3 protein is CASSLPVSVRDEAFF. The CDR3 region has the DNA TGTGCCAGCAGCTTACCTGTTAGCGTGAGGGATGAAGCTTTCTTT.